This T cell receptor (beta chain) was obtained from a study of OX40 agonist ivuxolimab in advanced cancers. For the study at large: Patients were given ivuxolimab, an antibody that agonizes OX40 (CD134). Hepatocellular carcinoma, melanoma, renal cell or head and neck cancer was diagnosed in the dose-escalation patients. One hepatocellular carcinoma and a couple of cutaneous melanoma patients partially responded. Study-level points and caveats: There were, on average, more expanded clones in CD8+ T cells than in CD4+.

Trimming took off 0 bases at V and 1 base at J, with 2 bases between the two ends. The germline V gene encodes CDR1 SGHNT and CDR2 YYREEE (reference sequence). CDR3 length: 13 amino acids. To note about this clone: Antigen: not known.

The assay was immunoSEQ multiplex PCR, and TCRdb's table has in-frame clones only and misses some. The sample yields about 91,000 clones, about nine tenths seen once. Sample: CD4+ or CD8+ T cells sorted from blood, taken in a trial of the OX40 agonist ivuxolimab. This TCR was recovered from an adult with an advanced solid tumor such as melanoma, head and neck, liver or kidney cancer. The chain is built from TRBV5-4 and TRBJ2-1; D remains ambiguous. CDR3: CASSLGSYNEQFF. The DNA of the CDR3 is TGTGCCAGCAGCTTGGGGTCCTACAATGAGCAGTTCTTC.